This entry lists 32 T cell receptor beta chains sequenced from one sample in a study of T cell repertoires in cytomegalovirus infection (dated by TCRdb to the late 2010s). The reads were generated on an Illumina HiSeq 1500. TCRdb redid the processing of the public reads, applying fastp at Q25 and MiXCR, and retained in-frame beta chains. Duplicate CDR3 protein sequences are folded into a single record with the most common DNA and genes. The table for this sample lists 400,000 to 600,000 distinct CDR3 sequences; roughly 42% of them were counted only once. The ten largest clones represent just under 45% of the sample. These receptors lack a known antigen. Explained via the paper, the treatment or condition label denotes: in vitro stimulation with specific CMV peptide epitopes to enrich CMV-specific T cells. The sequences come from cultured PBMCs, collected from culture after CMV antigen stimulation. Source of these receptors: a human donor in good health (CMV status not recorded). Some clones in this sample may be carry-over from other donors' samples.

The chain uses TRBV11-1 and TRBJ2-1, with D unclear. V lost 2 bases to trimming and J lost 8 bases, with 16 bases between them. The CDR3 is 15 residues long. Germline values: CDR1 SGHAT, CDR2 FQDESV (reference sequence). The DNA for the CDR3 is TGTGCCAGCAGCTTATATTCCAACTTGGGCGATGAGCAGTTCTTC. This encodes CASSLYSNLGDEQFF.

V gene TRBV7-8 combines with J gene TRBJ1-4; D is ambiguous. The CDR3 consists of 14 residues. The V end lost 5 bases, the J end lost 5 bases, and 12 bases lay between the germline ends. Germline V gives CDR1 SGHVS, CDR2 FQNEAQ. The CDR3 nucleotides are TGTGCCAGCAGCCCACACCGACTGAATGAAAAACTGTTTTTT. Protein sequence: CASSPHRLNEKLFF. Variable domain in full (rest from reference TRBV7-8 and TRBJ1-4): GAGVSQSPRYKVAKRGQDVALRCDPISGHVSLFWYQQALGQGPEFLTYFQNEAQLDKSGLPSDRFFAERPEGSVSTLKIQRTQQEDSAVYLCASSPHRLNEKLFFGSGTQLSVL.

J is TRBJ2-1 and V is TRBV7-2, with a tentative D call TRBD2 (6 bases). CDR3 length: 15 residues. The germline V and J ends were trimmed by 3 bases and 3 bases, with 12 bases remaining between them. CDR1 and CDR2 (germline): SGHTA, FQGNSA. The DNA for the CDR3 is TGTGCCAGCAGCTTCTATGCGGGGAACTACAATGAGCAGTTCTTC. Its translation: CASSFYAGNYNEQFF.

The rearrangement uses TRBV20-1 and TRBJ1-1; maybe TRBD1 (5 bases). Germline values: CDR1 DFQATT, CDR2 SNEGSKA (reference sequence). CDR3 size: 13 residues. Trimming left V 4 bases short and J 1 base short, with 10 bases between. The CDR3 bases are TGCAGTGCTATAAGACAGAGGAACACTGAAGCTTTCTTT. It specifies CSAIRQRNTEAFF.

J is TRBJ1-2 and V is TRBV28, with D tentatively TRBD1 (5 bases). V was clipped by 6 bases and J by 1 base, with 9 bases between them. CDR1 MDHEN and CDR2 SYDVKM come from the germline V gene. The CDR3 length is 13 residues. CDR3 loop: CASSNRINYGYTF. The CDR3 DNA reads as TGTGCCAGCAGCAACAGGATTAACTATGGCTACACCTTC.

The chain joins TRBV7-4 to TRBJ2-5, with 10 nucleotides matching TRBD2. J lost 5 bases, V lost 2 bases, and 8 bases had no gene match. This CDR3 contains 16 residues. Germline-derived CDR1 and CDR2 are SGHVT and SQSDAQ. The DNA for the CDR3 is TGTGCCAGCAGCTTAAGCGGGAGGGCGGAATGGGAGACCCAGTACTTC. Amino acids: CASSLSGRAEWETQYF.

In DNA, the CDR3 is TGTGCCAGCAGTAAAACCGGGACAGGGGGTGAAAAACTGTTTTTT. It yields the protein CASSKTGTGGEKLFF. V gene TRBV6-1 combines with J gene TRBJ1-4; 11 nucleotides agree with TRBD1. The CDR3 totals 15 residues. Germline V gene data show CDR1 as MNHNS and CDR2 as SASEGT. J was trimmed by 7 bases and V by 5 bases; bases with no gene match: 6.

The chain recombines TRBV7-6 with TRBJ1-6; tentative D call: TRBD1 (5 bases). V lost 3 bases and J lost 0, with 9 bases in between. Germline CDR1 SGHVS, CDR2 FNYEAQ. CDR3 size: 16 residues. As DNA, the CDR3 is TGTGCCAGCAGCTTGACAGTTTTCTCCTATAATTCACCCCTCCACTTT. It translates to CASSLTVFSYNSPLHF.

The chain links TRBV4-2 to TRBJ1-6; 10 bases match TRBD1. CDR1 LGHNA and CDR2 YNFKEQ come from the germline V gene. V lost 0 bases and J lost 9; bases outside the gene matches: 5. The CDR3 length is 16 residues. CDR3 sequence reads: CASSQEVGTGVSPLHF. The CDR3 DNA sequence: TGTGCCAGCAGCCAAGAAGTGGGGACAGGGGTTTCACCCCTCCACTTT.

V is TRBV19 and J is TRBJ2-5; D gene ambiguous. Deletions cut 6 bases from V and 5 bases from J, with 7 bases between. The CDR3 consists of 11 residues. Germline V gives CDR1 LNHDA, CDR2 SQIVND (reference sequence). In DNA form, the CDR3 reads TGTGCCAGTAGGCAAGGGGAGACCCAGTACTTC. Protein: CASRQGETQYF.

This clonotype was counted many times. The chain couples TRBV7-2 to TRBJ2-1; 8 positions match TRBD2. The CDR3 contains 15 residues. Germline V gene sequence: CDR1 SGHTA, CDR2 FQGNSA. The junction had 8 bases not matched to a gene; V was cut back by 2 bases and J by 8 bases. Here the CDR3 DNA reads TGTGCCAGCAGCTTAAGCCCGGGACTAGGGTATGAGCAGTTCTTC. Its protein product is CASSLSPGLGYEQFF.

This clonotype was seen more than once but under ten times. The CDR3: CASSPEVGTIQPQHF. The CDR3 region has the DNA TGTGCCAGCAGCCCAGAAGTGGGCACGATTCAGCCCCAGCATTTT. The chain uses TRBV7-2 and TRBJ1-5; D not resolved. Trimming removed 5 bases from V and 6 bases from J, with 17 bases in between. The CDR3 is 15 residues long. From germline, CDR1 is SGHTA and CDR2 FQGNSA.

This chain joins TRBV20-1 and TRBJ2-1; 11 bases agree with TRBD2. CDR1 and CDR2 from the germline V gene are DFQATT and SNEGSKA (reference sequence). This CDR3 has 15 residues. J gave up 8 bases and V 3 bases, and 9 bases lay outside the gene matches. CDR3 amino acids: CSARVLLLAGDEQFF. The CDR3 nucleotides are TGCAGTGCTAGGGTTCTCCTACTAGCGGGAGATGAGCAGTTCTTC.

CDR3 sequence (DNA): TGTGCCAGCAGCTTAGCCATTCCGCTTAGCGGGAGACCAACGAACACCGGGGAGCTGTTTTTT. Protein product: CASSLAIPLSGRPTNTGELFF. V gene TRBV7-2 combines with J gene TRBJ2-2; 9 bases match TRBD2. The germline gives CDR1 SGHTA, CDR2 FQGNSA. The CDR3 runs 21 residues. V shed 0 bases, J shed 0 bases, and the junction held 14 bases outside the gene matches.

This clonotype was seen a handful of times. The rearrangement links TRBV7-9 to TRBJ1-3; tentative D call: TRBD1 (6 bases). V lost 5 bases to trimming and J lost 0 bases, with 23 bases between them. CDR1 and CDR2 from the germline V gene are SEHNR and FQNEAQ (reference sequence). The CDR3 consists of 19 residues. The CDR3 nucleotides are TGTGCCAGCAGCCCCGGAAAGGGGGGGCTCCCGAGCTCTGGAAACACCATATATTTT. Protein: CASSPGKGGLPSSGNTIYF.

As for this clonotype: The junction shows a germline mismatch at one end, possibly a read error. The chain links TRBV7-9 to TRBJ2-5; maybe TRBD2 (6 bases). The CDR3 covers 12 residues. From germline, CDR1 is SEHNR and CDR2 FQNEAQ (reference sequence). The CDR3 DNA reads TGTGCCAGCACCCGAGACCGGGACTCCAGTAGTTTC. Translating it yields CASTRDRDSSSF.

This clonotype was observed a handful of times. DNA of the CDR3: TGTGCCAGCGACAGGGGAAGCTCCTACGAGCAGTACTTC. This encodes CASDRGSSYEQYF. This sequence joins TRBV6-2 or TRBV6-3 and TRBJ2-7; 8 nucleotides align to TRBD1. The CDR3 has 13 amino acids. Trimming took 8 bases from V and 0 from J; bases not matched to a gene: 3. Germline CDR1 and CDR2: MNHEY and SVGEGT.

The rearrangement uses TRBV12-3 or TRBV12-4 and TRBJ2-7, with D tentatively TRBD2 (5 bases). The CDR3 covers 12 residues. V lost 6 bases and J 3 bases, leaving 9 bases between the germline ends. CDR3 coding DNA: TGTGCCAGCAGCCCGGGGATCTACGAGCAGTACTTC. It specifies CASSPGIYEQYF.

The rearrangement uses TRBV20-1 and TRBJ2-7; D may be TRBD2 (6 bases). The V and J ends lost 1 base and 2 bases respectively, with 15 bases between them. Germline V gene lookup returns CDR1 DFQATT and CDR2 SNEGSKA (reference sequence). The CDR3 spans 15 residues. The CDR3 DNA is TGCAGTGCTAGAGGTCCGGGAGTCTTGACCTACGAGCAGTACTTC. Translation: CSARGPGVLTYEQYF.

This clonotype was seen only a few times. The chain joins TRBV19 to TRBJ2-7; the D gene is possibly TRBD1 (7 bases). Germline CDR1 reads LNHDA; CDR2 reads SQIVND (reference sequence). Deletions cut 6 bases from V and 2 bases from J, with 17 bases between. This CDR3 region has 15 residues. The CDR3 sequence: CASSTQARGAYEQYF. The CDR3 region has the DNA TGTGCCAGTAGCACTCAAGCCAGGGGGGCCTACGAGCAGTACTTC.

The chain carries TRBV19 and TRBJ2-5; 9 nucleotides agree with TRBD1. The germline CDR1 and CDR2 sequences are LNHDA and SQIVND (reference sequence). V dropped 8 bases and J dropped 5; count of bases not matched to a gene: 12. The CDR3 spans 15 residues. Here the CDR3 reads CASGPRQGDRETQYF. CDR3 DNA: TGTGCCAGTGGTCCCCGACAGGGGGATCGTGAGACCCAGTACTTC.

The chain links TRBV10-3 to TRBJ2-2; TRBD2 matches 8 bases. The CDR3 has 17 amino acids. CDR1 and CDR2 (germline): ENHRY, SYGVKD. The V and J ends lost 11 bases and 2 bases, in that order; junction bases with no gene match: 16. This chain's CDR3 is CARSENYGTRNTGELFF. In DNA, the CDR3 is TGTGCCCGATCGGAGAACTACGGGACTAGAAACACCGGGGAGCTGTTTTTT.

The V call is TRBV15, the J call TRBJ2-3; the match to TRBD2 covers 7 bases. CDR1 LNHNV and CDR2 YYDKDF come from the germline V gene (reference sequence). CDR3 length: 15 residues. V trimming: 0 bases; J trimming: 1 base; junction bases outside the gene matches: 1. The DNA for the CDR3 is TGTGCCACCAGCAGAGAGGCGGGGGGCACAGATACGCAGTATTTT. Translating gives CATSREAGGTDTQYF.

In this sample, this clonotype turned up once. The rearrangement links TRBV5-1 to TRBJ1-5; unclear D gene. V shed 0 bases and J shed 6 bases, with 13 bases lying between them. The CDR3 runs 15 residues. The V gene's germline CDR1 is SGHRS and CDR2 YFSETQ. The CDR3 DNA follows: TGCGCCAGCAGCTTGGATGGAGGGTCGGGTCAGCCCCAGCATTTT. Its translation is CASSLDGGSGQPQHF. Full variable domain (rest looked up from reference TRBV5-1 and TRBJ1-5): KAGVTQTPRYLIKTRGQQVTLSCSPISGHRSVSWYQQTPGQGLQFLFEYFSETQRNKGNFPGRFSGRQFSNSRSEMNVSTLELGDSALYLCASSLDGGSGQPQHFGDGTRLSIL.

This clonotype was observed a few times. V usage is TRBV6-1 and J usage is TRBJ1-1, with D possibly TRBD1 on 6 matching bases. The V end was cut by 6 bases, the J end by 6 bases, with 14 bases between. The CDR3 contains 13 residues. From germline, CDR1 is MNHNS and CDR2 SASEGT. The CDR3 DNA sequence: TGTGCCAGCAGCGCCCCGGGGGGCGCTGAAGCTTTCTTT. Protein sequence: CASSAPGGAEAFF.

The CDR3 protein is CSARELAGGELFF. CDR3 DNA: TGCAGTGCTAGAGAGTTAGCGGGCGGGGAGCTGTTTTTT. The chain is built from TRBV20-1 and TRBJ2-2; 7 positions agree with TRBD2. Germline V lookup: CDR1 DFQATT, CDR2 SNEGSKA (reference sequence). The CDR3 is made up of 13 amino acids. Losses at the gene ends were 0 bases for V and 7 bases for J; bases not matched to a gene: 2.

The chain combines TRBV3-1 with TRBJ2-1, with 8 bases fitting TRBD2. The CDR3 covers 15 residues. The germline V gene encodes CDR1 LGHDT and CDR2 YNNKEL (reference sequence). V was pared by 2 bases and J by 6 bases, with 6 bases of the junction left unmatched. CDR3 nucleotide sequence: TGTGCCAGCAGCCAAATGGCTAGCGGGCCCAATGAGCAGTTCTTC. Residues: CASSQMASGPNEQFF.

The CDR3 DNA reads TGCGCCAGCAGCCGGGGGACGACTGGCTACGAGCAGTACTTC. This gives the protein CASSRGTTGYEQYF. V is TRBV4-3 and J is TRBJ2-7, with D possibly being TRBD1 or TRBD2 (5 bases each). Germline CDR1 reads LGHNA; CDR2 reads YSLEER. V lost 4 bases and J 3 bases, leaving 13 bases between the germline ends. The CDR3 has 14 residues.

The chain couples TRBV6-8 to TRBJ1-5; 7 bases fit TRBD1. The V gene end was trimmed by 6 bases and the J gene end by 5 bases; junction bases not matched to a gene: 7. CDR1 MNHGY and CDR2 SAAAGT come from the germline V gene. This CDR3 has 14 amino acids. The CDR3 DNA reads as TGTGCCAGCAGACAACAGGGGATTTATCAGCCCCAGCATTTT. It encodes CASRQQGIYQPQHF.

This chain links TRBV6-1 with TRBJ2-3, with 9 bases matching TRBD1. The CDR3 loop spans 17 amino acids. The germline gives CDR1 MNHNS, CDR2 SASEGT. V shed 4 bases and J 2 bases; nucleotides not matched to a gene: 10. As DNA, the CDR3 is TGTGCCAGCAGTGGAAGCGGACAGGGGTCATCCACAGATACGCAGTATTTT. Amino acid sequence: CASSGSGQGSSTDTQYF.

This sequence joins TRBV12-5 and TRBJ1-2; TRBD1 agrees at 7 bases. V trimming: 7 bases; J trimming: 8 bases; junction bases outside the gene matches: 10. The germline V gene has CDR1 LGHNT and CDR2 FRNRAP. This CDR3 is 13 amino acids long. CDR3 residues: CASVFGDSLGYTF. CDR3 sequence (DNA): TGTGCTAGTGTCTTCGGGGACAGTTTGGGCTACACCTTC.

This chain links TRBV4-1 with TRBJ1-4; TRBD1 might be the D (5 bases). CDR3 length: 14 amino acids. Germline CDR1 MGHRA, CDR2 YSYEKL. Trimming pared 6 bases from V and 3 bases from J, leaving 11 bases between. The CDR3 DNA sequence: TGCGCCAGCAGTTTCGACAGTTCTAATGAAAAACTGTTTTTT. Translating gives CASSFDSSNEKLFF.